This T cell receptor (beta chain) emerged from a study of beta chain features in type 1 diabetes. Every bit of the isolated RNA underwent reverse transcription, so sequencing read expressed TCRB transcripts. Clones were read by immunoSEQ multiplex PCR, and TCRdb kept only the in-frame ones, dropping some. The top ten hold 0.06% to 0.07% of the sample, which has just over 450,000 clones, about 32% seen once. The CDR3 sequence is 15 residues long. CDR1 is LGHNA, CDR2 YSLEER, per germline. The V and J ends lost 5 bases and 5 bases, in that order; junction bases with no gene match: 8. This TCR was recovered from a young man in good health. Sequenced material: naive CD4+ T cells from blood. The chain employs TRBV4-3 and TRBJ2-1; 8 nucleotides align to TRBD2. The CDR3 DNA follows: TGCGCCAGCAGCTGGGAACTAGCGGAGCACAATGAGCAGTTCTTC. The encoded protein is CASSWELAEHNEQFF.